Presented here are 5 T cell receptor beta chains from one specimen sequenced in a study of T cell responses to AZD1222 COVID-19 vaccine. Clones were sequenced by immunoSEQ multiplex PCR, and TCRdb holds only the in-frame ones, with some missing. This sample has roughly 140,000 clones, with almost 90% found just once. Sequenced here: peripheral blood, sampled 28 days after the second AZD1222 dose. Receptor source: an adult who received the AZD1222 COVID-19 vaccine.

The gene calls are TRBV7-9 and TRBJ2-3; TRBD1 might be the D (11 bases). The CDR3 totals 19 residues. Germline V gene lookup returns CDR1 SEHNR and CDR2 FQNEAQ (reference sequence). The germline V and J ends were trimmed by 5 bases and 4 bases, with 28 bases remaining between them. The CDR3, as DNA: TGTGCCAGCAGCCTTGGGACAGGGGGGTCTAGCGGGAGCGCAGATACGCAGTATTTT. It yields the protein CASSLGTGGSSGSADTQYF.

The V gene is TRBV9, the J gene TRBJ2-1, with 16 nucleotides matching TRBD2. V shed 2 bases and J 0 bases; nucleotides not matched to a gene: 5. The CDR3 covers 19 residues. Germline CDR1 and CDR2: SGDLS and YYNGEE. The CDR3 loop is CASSVGLAGGPSSYNEQFF. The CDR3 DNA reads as TGTGCCAGCAGCGTGGGACTAGCGGGAGGGCCTAGCTCCTACAATGAGCAGTTCTTC.

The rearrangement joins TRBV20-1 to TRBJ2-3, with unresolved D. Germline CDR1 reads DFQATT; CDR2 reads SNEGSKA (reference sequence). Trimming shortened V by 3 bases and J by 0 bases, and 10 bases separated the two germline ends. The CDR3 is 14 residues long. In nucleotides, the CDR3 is TGCAGTGCTAGTTCCACCACTAGCACAGATACGCAGTATTTT. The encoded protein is CSASSTTSTDTQYF.

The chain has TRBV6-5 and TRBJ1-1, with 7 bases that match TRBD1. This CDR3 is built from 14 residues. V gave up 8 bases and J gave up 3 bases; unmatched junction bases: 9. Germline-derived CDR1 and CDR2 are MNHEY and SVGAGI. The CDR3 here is CASRTPGQYTEAFF. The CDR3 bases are TGTGCCAGCCGTACTCCGGGACAGTACACTGAAGCTTTCTTT.

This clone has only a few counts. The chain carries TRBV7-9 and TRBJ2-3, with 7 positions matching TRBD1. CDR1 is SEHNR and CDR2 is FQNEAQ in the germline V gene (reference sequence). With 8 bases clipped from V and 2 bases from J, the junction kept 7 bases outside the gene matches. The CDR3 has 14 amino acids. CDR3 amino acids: CASGPDRDTDTQYF. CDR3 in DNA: TGTGCCAGCGGGCCAGACAGGGACACAGATACGCAGTATTTT.